This T cell receptor (beta chain) was recorded in a study of metastatic and nonmetastatic thyroid tumors (dated by TCRdb to 2018 to 2021). In terms of the full investigation: The researchers compared repertoires between peripheral blood samples and tumor or nodule tissue samples from patients with malignant or benign thyroid disease. Beyond this particular receptor, the publication reports: TCR beta diversity was reported as significantly higher in malignant tumors than in benign nodules, in both blood and tumor samples.

Comment on this clone: Its antigen remains unidentified. No base qualities exist here, and no much larger clone lies one base off it.

The germline V gene (reference sequence) provides CDR1 DFQATT and CDR2 SNEGSKA. V lost 1 base and J lost 3 bases; the stretch between them is 10 bases long. The CDR3 spans 14 residues, from the cysteine through the phenylalanine. Only the CDR3 DNA stays, 42 bases, in frame from base 1. None of the patients had been given any treatment before thyroid surgery. Using T-cell receptor beta sequencing, the researchers looked back retrospectively at clinical samples from patients, gathered between about 2011 and 2019. Receptors were amplified or captured by PCR. The sample was run on an Illumina HiSeq 4000. The TCR beta-chain CDR3 region of each patient was profiled by high-throughput sequencing. The authors' pipeline ran thus. The researchers built a classifier to tell apart papillary thyroid cancer patients with distant metastasis, based on CDR3 differences among clinicopathological groups. Repertoire diversity was assessed with the Shannon index, and tumor-blood repertoire similarity with the Morisita-Horn index. The public reads were run again by TCRdb, first through fastp at Q25 and then through MiXCR, and only productive beta chains were kept. For this entry, the V and J calls and clone size follow TCRdb and not the study's own pipeline. This sample gives roughly 25,000 clones in total; 20% to 30% of them show up just once. The ten top clones hold 15% to 20% of the sample.

Sequencing was performed on blood. The TCR originated in a male donor with papillary thyroid cancer or a benign thyroid nodule (not recorded which). Some clones in this sample may be carry-over from other donors' samples. The chain links TRBV20-1 with TRBJ1-5; no D gene is confidently identified. The CDR3 protein sequence reads: CSARGTGYNQPQHF. The DNA is as follows: TGCAGTGCTAGAGGGACGGGTTACAATCAGCCCCAGCATTTT.